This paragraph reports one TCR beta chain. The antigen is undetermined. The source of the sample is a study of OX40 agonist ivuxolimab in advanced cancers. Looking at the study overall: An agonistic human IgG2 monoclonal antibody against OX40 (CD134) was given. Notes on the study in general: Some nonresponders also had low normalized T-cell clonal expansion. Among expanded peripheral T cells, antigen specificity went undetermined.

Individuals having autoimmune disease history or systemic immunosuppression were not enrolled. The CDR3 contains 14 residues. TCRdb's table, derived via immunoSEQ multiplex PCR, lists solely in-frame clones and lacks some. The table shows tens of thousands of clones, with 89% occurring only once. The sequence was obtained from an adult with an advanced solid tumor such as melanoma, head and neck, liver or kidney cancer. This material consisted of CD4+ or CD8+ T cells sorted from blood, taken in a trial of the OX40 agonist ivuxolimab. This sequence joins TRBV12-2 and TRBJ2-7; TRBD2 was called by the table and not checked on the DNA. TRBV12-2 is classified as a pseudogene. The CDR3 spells CATTAGRPPYEQYF. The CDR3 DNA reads TGTGCGACTACCGCGGGGAGGCCCCCCTACGAGCAGTACTTC.